The 20 T cell receptor beta chains listed next were all sequenced from one sample in a study of spatial heterogeneity in lung cancer. Points from the study as a whole: Counts that tracked tumor mutation counts were those of expanded intratumoral alpha and beta TCRs.

TCRdb itself ran the 5' RACE reads through MiXCR, one entry per CDR3 protein. The sample lists about 5,000 distinct CDR3 sequences, 15% to 20% seen once, with about 14% in the top ten. These receptors' targets are unknown. The time point denotes: sample taken at primary tumor resection. The material sequenced was lung tumor tissue, taken at surgery. Receptor source: a male donor with early-stage non-small cell lung cancer.

In this sample, this clonotype is medium-sized. CDR3 DNA: TGTGCCAGCAGCTTAATCGGACAGGGGGCCCGGTCCTACGAGCAGTACTTC. It translates to CASSLIGQGARSYEQYF. The chain recombines TRBV7-9 with TRBJ2-7; 11 bases are a match to TRBD1. CDR1 is SEHNR and CDR2 is FQNEAQ in the germline V gene (reference sequence). With V trimmed by 2 bases and J by 1 base, 7 bases remained unmatched. The length of the CDR3 is 17 residues.

This clonotype was seen repeatedly, ten times or more. The CDR3 here is CASSFQSGNTIYF. CDR3 bases: TGTGCCAGCAGCTTCCAGTCTGGAAACACCATATATTTT. The chain has TRBV7-8 and TRBJ1-3; no clear D. Trimming stripped 3 bases from V and 1 base from J, with 4 bases between. This CDR3 contains 13 residues. Germline values: CDR1 SGHVS, CDR2 FQNEAQ. The whole variable domain, remainder taken from reference TRBV7-8 and TRBJ1-3, is GAGVSQSPRYKVAKRGQDVALRCDPISGHVSLFWYQQALGQGPEFLTYFQNEAQLDKSGLPSDRFFAERPEGSVSTLKIQRTQQEDSAVYLCASSFQSGNTIYFGEGSWLTVV.

The chain carries TRBV20-1 and TRBJ2-1; D uncertain. The CDR3 has 14 residues. Germline V lookup: CDR1 DFQATT, CDR2 SNEGSKA (reference sequence). Trimming shortened V by 2 bases and J by 0 bases, and 8 bases separated the two germline ends. CDR3 bases: TGCAGTGCTAGACAGTTGAGCTCCTACAATGAGCAGTTCTTC. Its translation: CSARQLSSYNEQFF.

This clonotype was counted ten times or more. V and J are TRBV30 and TRBJ2-3; possible D gene TRBD1, 6 bases. The CDR3 sequence is 13 residues long. Germline V lookup: CDR1 GTSNPN, CDR2 SVGIG (reference sequence). Trimming pared 0 bases from V and 10 bases from J, leaving 14 bases between. CDR3 sequence: CAWSVSDRTAQYF. CDR3 sequence (DNA): TGTGCCTGGAGTGTTAGCGACAGGACCGCGCAGTATTTT.

This clonotype was picked up many times. The chain uses TRBV2 and TRBJ2-7, with TRBD1 identical over 7 bases. CDR1 and CDR2 from the germline V gene are SNHLY and FYNNEI. CDR3 length equals 13 residues. Losses at the gene ends were 11 bases for V and 4 bases for J; bases not matched to a gene: 11. CDR3 sequence (DNA): TGTGCCGTCACAGGGGCGGATTCTTACGAGCAGTACTTC. It translates to CAVTGADSYEQYF.

The chain carries TRBV28 and TRBJ1-4; D is undetermined. V gave up 6 bases and J gave up 5 bases, with 13 bases separating them. The germline gives CDR1 MDHEN, CDR2 SYDVKM. The CDR3 extends over 14 amino acids. The CDR3 spells CASREGGGNEKLFF. Here the CDR3 DNA reads TGTGCCAGCAGGGAGGGTGGAGGGAATGAAAAACTGTTTTTT.

This clonotype is medium-sized by share. The chain is built from TRBV7-2 and TRBJ2-3; the D gene is possibly TRBD1 (5 bases). Per the germline V gene, CDR1 is SGHTA and CDR2 is FQGNSA. The ends were cut back, 6 bases at V and 4 bases at J, with 5 bases in the middle. CDR3 length: 11 amino acids. Written as DNA, the CDR3 is TGTGCCAGCAGAGGGGCAGATACGCAGTATTTT. Protein sequence: CASRGADTQYF.

The rearrangement joins TRBV6-5 to TRBJ2-3, with D perhaps assigned TRBD1 or TRBD2 (5 bases each). This CDR3 is 15 amino acids long. CDR1 is MNHEY, CDR2 SVGAGI, per germline. Trimming stripped 4 bases from V and 3 bases from J, with 14 bases between. DNA for the CDR3: TGTGCCAGCAGTTCCGTGGGGGATGCGACAGATACGCAGTATTTT. Translated: CASSSVGDATDTQYF.

This clonotype was observed once. The chain carries TRBV5-1 and TRBJ2-7; 13 bases fit TRBD2. CDR3 length: 16 amino acids. The V gene's germline CDR1 is SGHRS and CDR2 YFSETQ. V gave up 2 bases and J gave up 2 bases; unmatched junction bases: 4. This CDR3 reads CASSFLGLAGTYEQYF. DNA for the CDR3: TGCGCCAGCAGCTTTCTGGGACTAGCGGGAACCTACGAGCAGTACTTC. The full variable domain, its missing parts supplied by reference TRBV5-1 and TRBJ2-7, is KAGVTQTPRYLIKTRGQQVTLSCSPISGHRSVSWYQQTPGQGLQFLFEYFSETQRNKGNFPGRFSGRQFSNSRSEMNVSTLELGDSALYLCASSFLGLAGTYEQYFGPGTRLTVT.

By proportion, this clonotype is medium-sized (0.01 to 0.1%). This rearrangement joins TRBV11-2 to TRBJ2-1; D is possibly TRBD2 (5 bases). Germline CDR1 and CDR2: SGHAT and FQNNGV. Trimming took 5 bases from V and 4 from J, leaving 15 bases between them. The CDR3 contains 15 residues. This CDR3 is CASSQGIGIYNEQFF. The CDR3 DNA follows: TGTGCCAGCAGCCAAGGGATCGGGATTTACAATGAGCAGTTCTTC.

This clonotype was counted between two and nine times. The chain joins TRBV7-2 to TRBJ2-7; tentatively, D is TRBD1 (6 bases). CDR1 is SGHTA and CDR2 is FQGNSA in the germline V gene. This CDR3 is 16 amino acids long. The V gene lost 1 base and the J gene lost 5 bases, with 18 bases spanning the gap. The CDR3 reads CASSLGTALLEHEQYF. CDR3 nucleotide sequence: TGTGCCAGCAGCTTAGGGACAGCCCTCCTCGAACACGAGCAGTACTTC. Complete variable domain (other parts from reference TRBV7-2 and TRBJ2-7): GAGVSQSPSNKVTEKGKDVELRCDPISGHTALYWYRQSLGQGLEFLIYFQGNSAPDKSGLPSDRFSAERTGGSVSTLTIQRTQQEDSAVYLCASSLGTALLEHEQYFGPGTRLTVT.

This clonotype is medium-sized (0.01 to 0.1%). Sequence at one end of the junction differs from germline and may be a read error. This chain joins TRBV11-2 and TRBJ2-3; D possibly corresponds to TRBD2 (5 bases). This CDR3 is built from 17 residues. Germline CDR1 reads SGHAT; CDR2 reads FQNNGV. The chain's CDR3 is CASSNPSSRASRDTQYF. CDR3 bases: TGTGCCAGCAGCAACCCGTCTTCGAGGGCTAGCAGAGATACGCAGTATTTT.

The V gene is TRBV11-1, the J gene TRBJ1-1; D call uncertain. Germline CDR1 SGHAT, CDR2 FQDESV (reference sequence). The CDR3 spans 13 residues. The V and J ends lost 3 bases and 0 bases respectively, with 5 bases between them. The CDR3 nucleotides are TGTGCCAGCAGCTTGGAGATGAACACTGAAGCTTTCTTT. Translated: CASSLEMNTEAFF.

This clonotype is classed as medium-sized. The CDR3 DNA sequence: TGTGCCAGCAGCTTAGGCGTCTACACCGGGGAGCTGTTTTTT. It specifies CASSLGVYTGELFF. The chain combines TRBV7-9 with TRBJ2-2; D is unresolved. The germline CDR1 and CDR2 sequences are SEHNR and FQNEAQ (reference sequence). The CDR3 totals 14 residues. V dropped 1 base and J dropped 3 bases, with 6 bases sitting between them. The whole variable domain, remainder taken from reference TRBV7-9 and TRBJ2-2, is DTGVSQNPRHKITKRGQNVTFRCDPISEHNRLYWYRQTLGQGPEFLTYFQNEAQLEKSRLLSDRFSAERPKGSFSTLEIQRTEQGDSAMYLCASSLGVYTGELFFGEGSRLTVL.

This clonotype is labeled medium-sized (0.01 to 0.1%). The chain uses TRBV4-3 and TRBJ2-5; 8 bases agree with TRBD2. The V segment lost 0 bases and the J segment 6 bases; nucleotides outside the gene matches: 3. The CDR3 loop spans 14 amino acids. Germline lookup yields CDR1 LGHNA and CDR2 YSLEER. CDR3 region: CASSQELAAKTQYF. CDR3 nucleotides: TGCGCCAGCAGCCAAGAACTAGCGGCGAAGACCCAGTACTTC.

By share, this clonotype ranks as medium-sized. The V gene is TRBV11-1, the J gene TRBJ1-1, with 8 bases identical to TRBD1. Germline trimming cut 5 bases from V and 7 bases from J; bases unmatched to any gene: 12. The V gene's germline CDR1 is SGHAT and CDR2 FQDESV (reference sequence). This CDR3 is built from 15 residues. As DNA, the CDR3 is TGTGCCAGCAGCGAAATGGGACAGGAGAGATTTGAAGCTTTCTTT. Its translation is CASSEMGQERFEAFF.

This clonotype is categorized as medium-sized. The rearrangement links TRBV5-4 to TRBJ2-1; 9 nucleotides agree with TRBD2. The CDR3 has 15 amino acids. Germline assignment: CDR1 SGHNT and CDR2 YYREEE (reference sequence). Trimming at V came to 5 bases and at J to 6 bases, leaving 9 bases not matched to a gene. CDR3 nucleotides: TGTGCCAGCAGGCTGGGTAGCGGGGGATCCAATGAGCAGTTCTTC. Its translation is CASRLGSGGSNEQFF.

By its share, this clonotype is medium-sized. V gene TRBV30 combines with J gene TRBJ1-5, with D unclear. Per the germline V gene, CDR1 is GTSNPN and CDR2 is SVGIG (reference sequence). CDR3 length: 13 amino acids. The V end lost 1 base, the J end lost 3 bases, and 7 bases lay between the germline ends. CDR3 nucleotides: TGTGCCTGGAGTGCCCGGATCAATCAGCCCCAGCATTTT. Protein product: CAWSARINQPQHF.

By sample share, this clonotype is medium-sized. The chain is built from TRBV5-4 and TRBJ2-3; perhaps D is TRBD1 or TRBD2 (6 bases each). Deletions cut 4 bases from V and 0 bases from J, with 15 bases between. The CDR3 has 16 amino acids. Germline CDR1 SGHNT, CDR2 YYREEE (reference sequence). CDR3 in DNA: TGTGCCAGCAGCACCCGGACGGGGGCTAGCACAGATACGCAGTATTTT. It translates to CASSTRTGASTDTQYF.

Notes on this clonotype: One base away lies a much larger clone, so this may be a sequencing read error. V and J are TRBV7-9 and TRBJ1-6, with a possible D match to TRBD1 (6 bases). The CDR3 sequence is 16 residues long. From germline, CDR1 is SEHNR and CDR2 FQNEAQ (reference sequence). With 5 bases removed from V and 6 bases from J, the gap between germline ends came to 17 bases. In nucleotides, the CDR3 is TGTGCCAGCAGCGCCTACTCAGGGGTAACTAATTCACCCCTCCACTTT. This translates into CASSAYSGVTNSPLHF.